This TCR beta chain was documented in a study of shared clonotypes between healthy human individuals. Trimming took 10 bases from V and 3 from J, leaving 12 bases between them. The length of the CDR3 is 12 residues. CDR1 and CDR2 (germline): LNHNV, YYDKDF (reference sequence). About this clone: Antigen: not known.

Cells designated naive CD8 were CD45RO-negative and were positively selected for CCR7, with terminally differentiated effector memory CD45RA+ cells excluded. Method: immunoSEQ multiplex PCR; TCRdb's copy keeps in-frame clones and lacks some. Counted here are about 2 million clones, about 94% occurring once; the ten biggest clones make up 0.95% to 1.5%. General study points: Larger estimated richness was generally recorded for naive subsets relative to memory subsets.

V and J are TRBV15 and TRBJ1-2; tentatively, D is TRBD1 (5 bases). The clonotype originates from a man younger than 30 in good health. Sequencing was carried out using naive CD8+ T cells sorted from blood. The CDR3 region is CAIHGTDYGYTF. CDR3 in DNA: TGTGCCATCCACGGGACGGACTATGGCTACACCTTC.